These T cell receptor beta chains were read from a single sample in a study of identical twins. Each CDR3 protein is one row after TCRdb ran MiXCR on the 5' RACE reads. This sample has 700,000 or so distinct CDR3 sequences, with approximately 22% found just once. These data are also associated with another study on T cells expressing NK-cell markers.

Material: PBMCs. Receptor source: a woman younger than 30 in good health. The CDR3 runs from the conserved cysteine through the conserved F or W. D genes are given only for firm matches. Part of the rows lack a size; the others show once, few, many or a class for expanded clones.

TRBV29-1	TRBJ2-2	NA	NA	CSVRRVGTGELFF	TGCAGCGTCCGGAGGGTTGGCACCGGGGAGCTGTTTTTT
TRBV4-1	TRBJ2-7	TRBD2	few	CASSQESEGREYF	TGCGCCAGCAGCCAAGAATCTGAGGGGAGGGAATACTTC
TRBV20-1	TRBJ1-6	NA	few	CSAKYREEVENSPLHF	TGCAGTGCCAAATACAGGGAGGAAGTCGAAAATTCACCCCTCCACTTT
TRBV7-2	TRBJ2-7	TRBD1	few	CASSLAGRGFYEQYF	TGTGCCAGCAGCTTAGCAGGCAGGGGGTTCTACGAGCAGTACTTC
TRBV4-1	TRBJ2-2	NA	NA	CASRRGLTGELFF	TGCGCCAGCAGGAGGGGTCTCACCGGGGAGCTGTTTTTT
TRBV7-2	TRBJ2-1	NA	NA	CASSLVGSSRNEQFF	TGTGCCAGCAGCTTAGTTGGGAGCTCTCGGAATGAGCAGTTCTTC
TRBV20-1	TRBJ2-2	TRBD1	NA	CSAHRGDREFPGELFF	TGCAGTGCCCACCGGGGGGACAGGGAATTTCCCGGGGAGCTGTTTTTT
TRBV27	TRBJ2-7	NA	few	CASSLGGPDEQYF	TGTGCCAGCAGTTTAGGGGGGCCCGACGAGCAGTACTTC
TRBV7-9	TRBJ2-7	TRBD1	NA	CASSRDRGEDYEQYF	TGTGCCAGCAGCCGGGACAGAGGAGAGGACTACGAGCAGTACTTC
TRBV20-1	TRBJ2-7	TRBD1	many	CSAAGDRGEVEQYF	TGCAGTGCCGCGGGGGACAGGGGGGAGGTCGAGCAGTACTTC
TRBV29-1	TRBJ1-1	TRBD1	few	CSARLDRGNTEAFF	TGCAGCGCCCGATTAGACAGGGGTAACACTGAAGCTTTCTTT
TRBV15	TRBJ2-1	NA	NA	CATRRTNYNEQFF	TGTGCCACCAGGCGGACTAACTACAATGAGCAGTTCTTC
TRBV12-3/TRBV12-4	TRBJ1-4	NA	few	CASTERLVGIKLFF	TGTGCCAGCACCGAACGACTAGTTGGGATCAAACTGTTTTTT
TRBV12-3/TRBV12-4	TRBJ1-1	TRBD1	NA	CASNKDPRDRGGTEAFF	TGTGCCAGCAACAAAGACCCCCGGGACAGGGGTGGCACTGAAGCTTTCTTT
TRBV2	TRBJ2-7	TRBD1	NA	CASSGGDRQTTYEQYF	TGTGCCAGCAGTGGTGGGGACAGGCAGACCACCTACGAGCAGTACTTC
TRBV29-1	TRBJ2-1	TRBD1	NA	CSAPGQLYNEQFF	TGCAGCGCCCCGGGACAGCTGTACAATGAGCAGTTCTTC
TRBV12-3/TRBV12-4	TRBJ2-5	TRBD2	few	CASSSTGGFQETQYF	TGTGCCAGCAGTTCAACGGGAGGGTTCCAAGAGACCCAGTACTTC
TRBV20-1	TRBJ2-3	TRBD2	NA	CSASPTSGRAVGTQYF	TGCAGTGCTAGCCCTACTAGCGGGAGGGCCGTAGGTACGCAGTATTTT
TRBV4-3	TRBJ2-5	NA	few	CASSQDGERETQYF	TGCGCCAGCAGCCAAGATGGGGAAAGGGAGACCCAGTACTTC
TRBV7-2	TRBJ2-1	NA	NA	CASSPHHEGQFF	TGTGCCAGCAGCCCCCATCACGAGGGGCAGTTCTTC
TRBV6-1	TRBJ2-2	NA	many	CASSRTSPPPGELFF	TGTGCCAGCAGTCGGACTTCCCCTCCTCCCGGGGAGCTGTTTTTT
TRBV5-1	TRBJ2-3	NA	few	CASSSPFGQNTDTQYF	TGCGCCAGCAGCTCGCCCTTCGGACAGAACACAGATACGCAGTATTTT
TRBV5-1	TRBJ2-5	TRBD2	many	CASSLPRGGEETQYF	TGCGCCAGCAGCTTGCCTCGGGGGGGAGAAGAGACCCAGTACTTC
TRBV30	TRBJ2-7	TRBD1	few	CAWGTGNSYEQYF	TGTGCCTGGGGGACAGGGAATTCCTACGAGCAGTACTTC
TRBV2	TRBJ1-6	NA	few	CASTDTHSPLHF	TGTGCCAGCACAGACACCCATTCACCCCTCCACTTT
TRBV25-1	TRBJ2-1	NA	NA	CASSEYRGSEQFF	TGTGCCAGCAGTGAATATAGAGGGTCTGAGCAGTTCTTC
TRBV5-1	TRBJ2-2	NA	NA	CASSLSRAETGELFF	TGCGCCAGCAGCTTAAGCCGAGCGGAAACCGGGGAGCTGTTTTTT
TRBV24-1	TRBJ2-5	NA	once	CATSDLAGFLGLQKETQYF	TGTGCCACCAGTGATTTAGCTGGGTTTCTCGGTCTTCAGAAAGAGACCCAGTACTTC
TRBV20-1	TRBJ2-3	NA	few	CSAQGETDTQYF	TGCAGTGCCCAGGGAGAAACAGATACGCAGTATTTT
TRBV7-8	TRBJ2-5	NA	NA	CASSHRGLNQETQYF	TGTGCCAGCAGCCACAGGGGACTTAACCAAGAGACCCAGTACTTC
TRBV12-5	TRBJ2-7	NA	NA	CASGPSRGSDEQYF	TGTGCTAGTGGTCCCAGCAGGGGATCGGACGAGCAGTACTTC
TRBV20-1	TRBJ2-1	TRBD2	NA	CSAREGWGLATDEQFF	TGCAGTGCTAGAGAAGGGTGGGGACTAGCCACCGATGAGCAGTTCTTC
TRBV11-2	TRBJ2-7	NA	few	CASSLDQATYAQYF	TGTGCCAGCAGCTTAGATCAGGCCACCTACGCGCAGTACTTC
TRBV5-1	TRBJ1-1	NA	NA	CASTVAGPNTEAFF	TGCGCCAGCACGGTTGCAGGGCCGAACACTGAAGCTTTCTTT
TRBV6-2/TRBV6-3	TRBJ1-5	TRBD1	NA	CASSRSIIGTAPQHF	TGTGCCAGCAGTCGGTCAATAATCGGGACAGCCCCCCAGCATTTT
TRBV7-9	TRBJ2-3	NA	few	CASRQRSTDTQYF	TGTGCCAGCAGACAACGAAGCACAGATACGCAGTATTTT
TRBV6-1	TRBJ1-1	NA	few	CASRLLGRAEAFF	TGTGCCAGCAGGTTGCTGGGGCGGGCTGAAGCTTTCTTT